A selection of T cell receptor beta chains follows, all from one sample in a study of OX40 agonist ivuxolimab in advanced cancers. Generated by immunoSEQ multiplex PCR, the TCRdb table keeps only in-frame clones and is missing some. The sample includes around 80,000 clones, roughly 85% seen only once; the top ten take roughly 3%. The sequenced sample was CD4+ or CD8+ T cells sorted from blood, obtained in a trial of the OX40 agonist ivuxolimab. The receptors were sampled from an adult with an advanced solid tumor such as melanoma, head and neck, liver or kidney cancer. CDR3s include the opening cysteine and the closing phenylalanine or tryptophan. D genes are given only for firm matches. Not every row has a clone size; where given, it reads once, few, many or a size class.

>TRBV7-2|-|TRBJ2-7|-
CASSRIPTEKAYEQYF
TGTGCCAGCAGCCGAATCCCGACAGAAAAAGCCTACGAGCAGTACTTC
>TRBV5-1|TRBD2|TRBJ2-3|-
CASSTRGGGATDTQYF
TGCGCCAGCAGCACCCGAGGCGGGGGGGCCACAGATACGCAGTATTTT
>TRBV28|-|TRBJ2-7|-
CAITRADHEQYF
TGTGCCATCACCAGGGCCGACCACGAGCAGTACTTC
>TRBV19|-|TRBJ1-2|-
CASSIVWVGSSSGYTF
TGTGCCAGTAGTATAGTCTGGGTAGGGTCTTCCTCTGGCTACACCTTC
>TRBV9|-|TRBJ2-3|many
CASSVWPGGQGTDTQYF
TGTGCCAGCAGCGTATGGCCGGGGGGCCAAGGCACAGATACGCAGTATTTT
>TRBV25-1|-|TRBJ2-1|-
CASQDSPRYNEQFF
TGTGCCAGCCAGGACTCACCGAGATACAATGAGCAGTTCTTC
>TRBV4-3|TRBD1|TRBJ2-1|-
CASSQGQGIEQFF
TGCGCCAGCAGCCAAGGACAGGGTATTGAGCAGTTCTTC
>TRBV11-1|TRBD1|TRBJ2-3|-
CASSWDRGLNTDTQYF
TGTGCCAGCAGCTGGGACAGGGGTTTAAACACAGATACGCAGTATTTT
>TRBV7-9|TRBD1|TRBJ2-7|-
CASSTKDRVVYEQYF
TGTGCCAGCAGCACCAAGGACAGGGTAGTATACGAGCAGTACTTC
>TRBV7-3|-|TRBJ1-1|-
CASGYGQLNTEAFF
TGTGCCAGCGGATATGGACAGCTGAACACTGAAGCTTTCTTT
>TRBV12-5|TRBD2|TRBJ2-1|-
CASGLRLAGNNEQFF
TGTGCTAGTGGTTTAAGACTAGCGGGAAACAATGAGCAGTTCTTC
>TRBV27|-|TRBJ2-1|-
CASSFAPPYNEQFF
TGTGCCAGCAGTTTCGCCCCCCCCTACAATGAGCAGTTCTTC
>TRBV6-6|-|TRBJ1-5|medium-sized
CASGVSNQPQHF
TGTGCCAGCGGCGTTAGCAATCAGCCCCAGCATTTT
>TRBV18|-|TRBJ1-1|-
CASSPQGGGSTEAFF
TGTGCCAGCTCACCACAGGGTGGTGGTTCGACTGAAGCTTTCTTT
>TRBV5-1|-|TRBJ1-1|-
CASSLNAENTEAFF
TGCGCCAGCAGCTTGAATGCAGAAAACACTGAAGCTTTCTTT
>TRBV19|-|TRBJ1-3|few
CASSMRISSGNTIYF
TGTGCCAGTAGTATGAGGATCAGCTCTGGAAACACCATATATTTT
>TRBV4-3|-|TRBJ2-7|-
CASSRRLVSPIEQYF
TGCGCCAGCAGCCGCCGACTAGTTAGTCCCATCGAGCAGTACTTC
>TRBV4-3|-|TRBJ2-7|few
CASSRTEATPNEQYF
TGCGCCAGCAGCCGGACAGAGGCTACCCCCAACGAGCAGTACTTC
>TRBV7-9|-|TRBJ1-2|-
CASSLDGRDGYGYTF
TGTGCCAGCAGCTTAGACGGCAGGGACGGCTATGGCTACACCTTC
>TRBV7-2|TRBD1|TRBJ1-1|-
CASSSGTGSSTEAFF
TGTGCCAGCAGCTCCGGGACAGGGAGCAGCACTGAAGCTTTCTTT
>TRBV7-2|-|TRBJ1-2|-
CASSSQMWWDGYTF
TGTGCCAGCAGCTCCCAGATGTGGTGGGATGGCTACACCTTC
>TRBV30|-|TRBJ1-1|-
CAWTWYTEAFF
TGTGCCTGGACCTGGTACACTGAAGCTTTCTTT
>TRBV9|TRBD2|TRBJ2-3|once
CASSASGRTDTQYF
TGTGCCAGCAGCGCTAGCGGGAGGACAGATACGCAGTATTTT